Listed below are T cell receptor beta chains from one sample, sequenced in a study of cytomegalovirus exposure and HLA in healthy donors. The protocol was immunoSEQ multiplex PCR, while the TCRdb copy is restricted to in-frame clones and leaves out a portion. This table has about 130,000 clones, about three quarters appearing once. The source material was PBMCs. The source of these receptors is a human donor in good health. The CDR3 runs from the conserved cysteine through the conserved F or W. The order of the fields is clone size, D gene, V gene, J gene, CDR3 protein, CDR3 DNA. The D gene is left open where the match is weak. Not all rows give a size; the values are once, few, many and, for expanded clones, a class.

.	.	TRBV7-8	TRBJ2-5	CASSLRRDLLEEQYF	TGTGCCAGCAGCTTACGGCGGGACCTCTTGGAAGAGCAGTACTTC
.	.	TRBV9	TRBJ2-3	CASSVVPPGTQYF	TGTGCCAGCAGCGTAGTCCCCCCCGGTACGCAGTATTTT
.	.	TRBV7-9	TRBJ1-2	CSSSLVAGSALGYTF	TGTTCCAGCAGCTTAGTGGCAGGGTCGGCATTGGGCTACACCTTC
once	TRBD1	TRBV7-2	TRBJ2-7	CASSPTGQGHEQYF	TGTGCCAGCAGCCCCACAGGACAGGGCCACGAGCAGTACTTC
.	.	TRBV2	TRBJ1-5	CASSLWGRNQPQHF	TGTGCCAGCAGCCTATGGGGGCGCAATCAGCCCCAGCATTTT
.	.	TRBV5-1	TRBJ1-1	CASSSSQGSTEAFF	TGCGCCAGCAGCTCTTCCCAGGGGAGCACCGAAGCTTTCTTT
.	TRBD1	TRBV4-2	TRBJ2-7	CASSQGQTGYEQYF	TGTGCCAGCAGCCAGGGGCAGACAGGGTACGAGCAGTACTTC
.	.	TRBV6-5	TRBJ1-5	CATRGTYNQPQHF	TGTGCCACCCGGGGGACTTACAATCAGCCCCAGCATTTT
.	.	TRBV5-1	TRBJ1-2	CASSLAQNYGYTF	TGCGCCAGCAGCTTGGCGCAGAACTATGGCTACACCTTC
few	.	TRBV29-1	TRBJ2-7	CSVDWGEDESYEQYF	TGCAGCGTTGATTGGGGGGAGGATGAGTCATACGAGCAGTACTTC
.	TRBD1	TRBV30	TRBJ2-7	CAWRDRGTSYEQYF	TGTGCCTGGAGGGACAGGGGTACCTCCTACGAGCAGTACTTC
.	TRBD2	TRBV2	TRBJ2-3	CASRRLAVSTDTQYF	TGTGCCAGCAGGCGACTAGCGGTTAGCACAGATACGCAGTATTTT
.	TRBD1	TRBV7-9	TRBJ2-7	CASSTMGQGMGEQYF	TGTGCCAGCAGCACAATGGGACAGGGGATGGGGGAGCAGTACTTC
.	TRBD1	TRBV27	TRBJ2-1	CASSLRTGNYNEQFF	TGTGCCAGCAGTCTGAGGACAGGGAACTACAATGAGCAGTTCTTC
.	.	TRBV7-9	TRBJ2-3	CASSLTGTDTQYF	TGTGCCAGCAGCTTGACTGGCACAGATACGCAGTATTTT
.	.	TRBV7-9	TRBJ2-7	CASSLHSEEQYF	TGTGCCAGCAGCTTACATAGCGAGGAGCAGTACTTC
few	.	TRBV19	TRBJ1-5	CASTMGPNRQPQHF	TGTGCCAGTACGATGGGGCCTAATCGTCAGCCCCAGCATTTT
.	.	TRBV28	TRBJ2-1	CASSLGLRNEQFF	TGTGCCAGCAGTTTGGGCCTTAGAAATGAGCAGTTCTTC
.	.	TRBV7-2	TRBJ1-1	CASSLIGGTEAFF	TGTGCCAGCAGCTTAATCGGGGGCACTGAAGCTTTCTTT
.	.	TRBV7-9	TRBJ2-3	CASSFGAAGYREDTQYF	TGTGCCAGCAGCTTTGGGGCGGCAGGATACAGGGAAGATACGCAGTATTTT